This paragraph covers one T cell receptor beta chain sequence. Its antigen remains unidentified. Libraries were prepared by immunoSEQ multiplex PCR; TCRdb keeps only in-frame clonotypes and omits some of them. The table includes about 120,000 clones, roughly nine tenths detected once. Trimming took 5 bases from V and 6 from J; bases not matched to a gene: 6. The V gene's germline CDR1 is WNHNN and CDR2 SYGVQD (reference sequence). The CDR3 has 15 amino acids. This sample was taken from a study of cytomegalovirus exposure and HLA in healthy donors. Study-level results: Many donors shared some public TCRs, even though most TCR sequences were rare. CMV antigen specificity was confirmed in vitro for three CMV-associated chains. Researchers catalogued 150 or so TCR beta chains as cytomegalovirus-associated.

The clonotype was recovered from a man in his late teens or twenties in good health and CMV-seropositive. Sequenced input: PBMCs. The chain couples TRBV10-1 to TRBJ2-2; 10 bases are a match to TRBD1. In DNA form, the CDR3 reads TGCGCCAGCAGTTCGGACAGGGGGAATCCCGGGGAGCTGTTTTTT. This sequence encodes CASSSDRGNPGELFF.